Below, 5 T cell receptor beta chains from the same sample are listed, as sequenced in a study of cytotoxic CD8 clonotypes in ibrutinib-treated CLL. The table came from immunoSEQ multiplex PCR; TCRdb's copy has only in-frame clones and leaves some out. This sample has over 250,000 clones; approximately 76% occur once, and the top ten carry approximately 5.1%. Sample: PBMCs, taken at disease progression, from a patient treated with ibrutinib. The origin of the receptors is a human donor with chronic lymphocytic leukemia.

The V and J genes are TRBV11-2 and TRBJ2-7; 8 bases fit TRBD1. V dropped 4 bases and J dropped 3; count of bases not matched to a gene: 5. The CDR3 is 14 amino acids. Germline V gives CDR1 SGHAT, CDR2 FQNNGV. The CDR3 here is CASSSRTGLYEQYF. The DNA of the CDR3 is TGTGCCAGCAGCTCCCGGACAGGGCTCTACGAGCAGTACTTC.

This clone was found once. V and J are TRBV18 and TRBJ2-3; 7 bases fit TRBD2. J lost 2 bases, V lost 3 bases, and 11 bases had no gene match. The CDR3 runs to 17 residues. Germline CDR1 is KGHSH and CDR2 is LQKENI. The DNA of the CDR3 is TGTGCCAGCTCACCGTCAGCCGGGACTAAGTCCACAGATACGCAGTATTTT. Residues: CASSPSAGTKSTDTQYF.

The chain has TRBV6-1 and TRBJ2-7; D not resolved. Germline V gene lookup returns CDR1 MNHNS and CDR2 SASEGT. Trimming cost V 3 bases and J 5 bases, with 17 bases left between them. The CDR3 spans 15 residues. The CDR3 DNA is TGTGCCAGCAGTGACGGTATCGCTTTTAGGGACGAGCAGTACTTC. It encodes CASSDGIAFRDEQYF.

The rearrangement links TRBV5-1 to TRBJ2-1; perhaps TRBD1 as D (6 bases). The germline V gene encodes CDR1 SGHRS and CDR2 YFSETQ. Trimming took 4 bases from V and 8 from J, leaving 10 bases between them. This CDR3 contains 12 residues. The CDR3 here is CASSPQGYEQFF. The CDR3 DNA sequence: TGCGCCAGCAGCCCACAGGGCTATGAGCAGTTCTTC.

There are a few counts of this clone. The V and J genes are TRBV27 and TRBJ2-2, with D hard to call. Per germline, CDR1 MNHEY and CDR2 SMNVEV (reference sequence). The CDR3 loop spans 13 amino acids. V was trimmed by 8 bases and J by 6 bases, leaving 13 bases between them. CDR3 sequence reads: CASSRGLAGELFF. CDR3 bases: TGTGCCAGCTCGAGAGGTCTCGCCGGGGAGCTGTTTTTT.